The 2 T cell receptor beta chains reported below all come from one sample, sequenced in a study of a mutant IDH1 vaccine in newly diagnosed glioma. Libraries were prepared by immunoSEQ multiplex PCR; TCRdb keeps only in-frame clonotypes and omits some of them. The repertoire holds about 32,000 clones, with around 77% as singletons. These receptors' targets are unknown. Time point noted: week 35, safety follow-up. Every vaccine dose comprised 300 ug of mutant IDH1 20-mer peptide plus topical imiquimod. The sequencing here drew on PBMCs, taken from a glioma patient whose treatment included an IDH1 peptide vaccine. These receptors were taken from a man aged 35 to 55 with glioma. Some clones in this sample may be carry-over from other donors' samples.

The chain couples TRBV7-8 to TRBJ1-2, with D possibly TRBD1 on 6 matching bases. The V gene lost 3 bases and the J gene lost 4 bases, with 12 bases spanning the gap. Germline loops: CDR1 SGHVS, CDR2 FQNEAQ. The CDR3 has 14 amino acids. The CDR3 protein is CASSFAQGGYGYTF. As DNA, the CDR3 is TGTGCCAGCAGCTTCGCACAGGGTGGCTATGGCTACACCTTC.

The rearrangement joins TRBV4-2 to TRBJ1-1; 8 bases fit TRBD1. Germline V gives CDR1 LGHNA, CDR2 YNFKEQ. V was clipped by 6 bases and J by 1 base; unmatched bases: 16. The CDR3 spans 18 residues. This CDR3 reads CASRQQGVDSLQNTEAFF. The CDR3 coding sequence is TGTGCCAGCAGACAACAGGGGGTTGACAGCCTTCAGAACACTGAAGCTTTCTTT.